This T cell receptor (beta chain) was sequenced during a study of blood T cell repertoires in COVID-19. CDR1 and CDR2 (germline): LGHDT, YNNKEL (reference sequence). This CDR3 contains 16 residues. The V end lost 1 base, the J end lost 10 bases, and 17 bases lay between the germline ends. The table came from immunoSEQ multiplex PCR; TCRdb's copy has only in-frame clones and leaves some out. Among tens of thousands of clones listed, approximately 90% were seen once. Sequencing was carried out using peripheral blood. The clonotype was recovered from a woman older than 75 with active or convalescent COVID-19. The chain combines TRBV3-1 (or the pseudogene TRBV3-2) with TRBJ1-6, with D possibly TRBD1 on 6 matching bases. The CDR3 region has the DNA TGTGCCAGCAGCCAAGGTTGGGGGCAGGGTGAATCACCCCTCCACTTT. Translation gives CASSQGWGQGESPLHF.